The sample holds many counts of the clone carrying this T cell receptor beta chain. TCRdb called the RT-PCR reads again in MiXCR, with one record for every CDR3 protein. The sample gives about 680,000 distinct CDR3 sequences, over 12% of which show up once; around 3.3% is in the top ten. The V gene lost 2 bases and the J gene lost 1 base, with 12 bases spanning the gap. The CDR3 length is 15 residues. CDR1 and CDR2 (germline): WNHNN, SYGVQD (reference sequence). The clonotype was recovered from a female donor in good health, serving as a healthy control. Sequenced material: memory CD4+ T cells from blood. This chain links TRBV10-1 with TRBJ2-7, with D perhaps TRBD2 (5 bases). The CDR3 coding sequence is TGCGCCAGCAGTGAGGTTCGGACTGGGTCCTACGAGCAGTACTTC. As protein: CASSEVRTGSYEQYF.